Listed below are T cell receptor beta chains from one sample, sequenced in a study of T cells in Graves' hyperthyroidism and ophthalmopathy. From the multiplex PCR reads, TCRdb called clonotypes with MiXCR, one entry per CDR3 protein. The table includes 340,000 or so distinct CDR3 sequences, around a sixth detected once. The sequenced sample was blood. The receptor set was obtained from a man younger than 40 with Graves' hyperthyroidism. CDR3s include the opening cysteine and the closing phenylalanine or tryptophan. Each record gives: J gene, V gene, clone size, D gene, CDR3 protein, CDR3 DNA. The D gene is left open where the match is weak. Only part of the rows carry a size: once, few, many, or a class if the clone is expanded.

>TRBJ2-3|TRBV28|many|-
CASRSPGDTQYF
TGTGCCAGCAGGAGTCCCGGAGATACGCAGTATTTT
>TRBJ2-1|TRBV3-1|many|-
CASGTYNEQFF
TGTGCCAGCGGGACCTACAATGAGCAGTTCTTC
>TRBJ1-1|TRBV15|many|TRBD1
CATSTRQGAWTEAFF
TGTGCCACCAGCACTCGACAGGGGGCTTGGACTGAAGCTTTCTTT
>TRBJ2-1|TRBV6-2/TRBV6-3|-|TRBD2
CASSYRKKREGGNEQFF
TGTGCCAGCAGTTACCGCAAGAAGCGGGAGGGTGGCAATGAGCAGTTCTTC
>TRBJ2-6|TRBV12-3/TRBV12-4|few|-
CASSPLPGGGSSGANVLTF
TGTGCCAGCAGCCCGCTCCCAGGGGGCGGGAGCTCTGGGGCCAACGTCCTGACTTTC
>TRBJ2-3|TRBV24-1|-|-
CATSEDMGPDTQYF
TGTGCCACCAGTGAAGACATGGGCCCAGATACGCAGTATTTT
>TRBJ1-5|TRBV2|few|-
CASRNPRLDQPQHF
TGTGCCAGCCGCAACCCCCGTCTCGATCAGCCCCAGCATTTT
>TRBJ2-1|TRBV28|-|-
CASSAHYNEQFF
TGTGCCAGCAGCGCCCATTACAATGAGCAGTTCTTC
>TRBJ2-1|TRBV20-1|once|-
CSARDPRKDNEQFF
TGCAGTGCTAGAGATCCCAGGAAAGACAATGAGCAGTTCTTC
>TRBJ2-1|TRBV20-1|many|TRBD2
CSASGGRAIEQFF
TGCAGTGCTAGTGGGGGGAGGGCCATTGAGCAGTTCTTC
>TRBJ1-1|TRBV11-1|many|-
CASSLEGYGEAFF
TGTGCCAGCAGCTTAGAAGGGTACGGTGAAGCTTTCTTT
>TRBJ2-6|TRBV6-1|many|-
CASSEGASGANVLTF
TGTGCCAGCAGTGAGGGGGCTTCTGGGGCCAACGTCCTGACTTTC
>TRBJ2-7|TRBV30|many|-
CAWSGISSYEQYF
TGTGCCTGGTCCGGGATAAGCTCCTACGAGCAGTACTTC
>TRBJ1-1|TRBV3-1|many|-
CASSRGGPLNTEAFF
TGTGCCAGCAGCCGCGGGGGACCCCTGAACACTGAAGCTTTCTTT
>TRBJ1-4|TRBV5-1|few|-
CASSPSSGGREKLFF
TGCGCCAGCAGCCCCTCGTCCGGGGGGCGCGAAAAACTGTTTTTT
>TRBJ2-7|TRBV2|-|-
CASRVDAYEQYF
TGTGCCAGCAGAGTGGATGCCTACGAGCAGTACTTC
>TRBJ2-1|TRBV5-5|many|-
CASSLHQVRSNEQFF
TGTGCCAGCAGTTTGCACCAAGTGCGCAGCAATGAGCAGTTCTTC
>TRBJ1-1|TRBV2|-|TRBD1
CASSWTGRTEAFF
TGTGCCAGCAGTTGGACAGGGAGAACTGAAGCTTTCTTT
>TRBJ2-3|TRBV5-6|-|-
CASSLSPGLTDTQYF
TGTGCCAGCAGCTTAAGTCCAGGCTTGACAGATACGCAGTATTTT
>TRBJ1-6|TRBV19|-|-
CASSVSGTDNSPLHF
TGTGCCAGTAGTGTCTCCGGGACGGATAATTCACCCCTCCACTTT
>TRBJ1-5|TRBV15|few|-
CATRGTGNQPQHF
TGTGCCACCAGAGGTACAGGGAATCAGCCCCAGCATTTT
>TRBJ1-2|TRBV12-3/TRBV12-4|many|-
CASSSTGRGYTF
TGTGCCAGCAGTTCCACAGGCCGAGGCTACACCTTC
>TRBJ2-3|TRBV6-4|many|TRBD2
CASSLLAGEGSDTQYF
TGTGCCAGCAGTCTGCTAGCGGGAGAGGGGTCAGATACGCAGTATTTT
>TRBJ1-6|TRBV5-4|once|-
CASILWGSPLHF
TGTGCCAGCATCCTGTGGGGTTCACCCCTCCACTTT
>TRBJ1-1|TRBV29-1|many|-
CSTCLGGMETEAFF
TGCAGCACGTGCCTCGGGGGGATGGAGACTGAAGCTTTCTTT
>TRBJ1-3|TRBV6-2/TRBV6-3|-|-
CASAQGPPGNTIYF
TGTGCCAGCGCGCAGGGCCCTCCTGGAAACACCATATATTTT
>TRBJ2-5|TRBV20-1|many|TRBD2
CSAPLAGEETQYF
TGCAGTGCTCCACTAGCGGGCGAAGAGACCCAGTACTTC
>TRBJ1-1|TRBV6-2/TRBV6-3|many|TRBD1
CASNGQGARTEAFF
TGTGCCAGCAACGGACAGGGGGCGAGGACTGAAGCTTTCTTT
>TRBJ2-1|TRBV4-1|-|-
CASSQVWVGEQFF
TGCGCCAGCAGCCAAGTTTGGGTGGGGGAGCAGTTCTTC
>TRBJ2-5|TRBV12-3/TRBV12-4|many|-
CASSLLGAGETQYF
TGTGCCAGCAGTTTACTCGGGGCGGGAGAGACCCAGTACTTC
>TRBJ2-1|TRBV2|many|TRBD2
CASIAGGYYNEQFF
TGTGCCAGCATCGCGGGAGGATATTACAATGAGCAGTTCTTC
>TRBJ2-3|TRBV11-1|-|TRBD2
CASSRPRTSGRGKTDTQYF
TGTGCCAGCAGCCGACCCAGGACTAGCGGGAGGGGGAAAACAGATACGCAGTATTTT
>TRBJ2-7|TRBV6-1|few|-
CATRGRAYSYEQYF
TGTGCCACCCGAGGACGGGCCTACTCCTACGAGCAGTACTTC
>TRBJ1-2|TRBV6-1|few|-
CAIAPPGLYYGYTF
TGTGCCATTGCCCCTCCAGGGTTATACTATGGCTACACCTTC
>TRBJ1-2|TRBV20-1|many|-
CSARFLGDGYTF
TGCAGTGCTAGGTTCTTGGGGGACGGCTACACCTTC
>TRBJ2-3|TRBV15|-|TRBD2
CATSRDPLSSGHRTDTQYF
TGTGCCACCAGCAGAGATCCCCTATCTAGCGGACATAGGACAGATACGCAGTATTTT
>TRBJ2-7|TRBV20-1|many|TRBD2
CSARAGGDEQYF
TGCAGTGCTAGGGCCGGGGGGGACGAGCAGTACTTC